The 8 T cell receptor beta chains below come from one sample, sequenced in a study of identical twins. TCRdb passed the 5' RACE reads through MiXCR, listing each CDR3 protein once. The sample includes 450,000 to 500,000 distinct CDR3 sequences, around 15% of them seen just once. This sample was also put to use in a study of yellow fever vaccine responses in identical twins.

The sequenced sample was CD4+ T cells sorted from blood. The source is a woman aged 18-29 years in good health.

The table lists this clonotype with a few counts. The chain combines TRBV20-1 with TRBJ2-2; D remains ambiguous. Deletions cut 5 bases from V and 0 bases from J, with 10 bases between. Germline V gene lookup returns CDR1 DFQATT and CDR2 SNEGSKA (reference sequence). This CDR3 is built from 14 residues. The CDR3 sequence: CSALRQTNTGELFF. CDR3 nucleotides: TGCAGTGCTCTAAGACAAACGAACACCGGGGAGCTGTTTTTT.

This clonotype was detected only a few times. The rearrangement links TRBV18 to TRBJ2-7, with TRBD1 as a possible D gene (6 bases). The CDR3 totals 17 residues. Germline V gene lookup returns CDR1 KGHSH and CDR2 LQKENI. V lost 2 bases and J lost 1, with 18 bases in between. CDR3 residues: CASSPFASGQTSYEQYF. CDR3 sequence (DNA): TGTGCCAGCTCACCATTTGCTTCCGGACAGACTTCCTACGAGCAGTACTTC.

This clonotype turned up a few times. The V call is TRBV7-7, the J call TRBJ2-5; possibly TRBD2 for D (6 bases). The CDR3 consists of 11 residues. CDR1 and CDR2 (germline): SSHAT, FNYEAQ (reference sequence). The CDR3 region has the DNA TGTAGTACTAGCCCGAAAGAGACCCAGTACTTC. Residues: CSTSPKETQYF.

This clonotype was seen just once. One junction end does not reproduce the germline sequence, and a read error may be involved. The chain has TRBV4-2 and TRBJ2-7; no definite D call. The CDR3 runs 15 residues. CDR1 and CDR2 (germline): LGHNA, YNFKEQ. The CDR3 DNA sequence: TGTGCCAGGAGCCCCGGGCCCACCTACTCCTACGAGCAGTACTTC. Amino acid sequence: CARSPGPTYSYEQYF.

This clonotype has a handful of counts. The chain employs TRBV20-1 and TRBJ2-1; D is uncertain. There are 14 residues in the CDR3. V was shortened by 0 bases and J by 4 bases, with 10 bases between the two germline ends. The germline CDR1 and CDR2 sequences are DFQATT and SNEGSKA (reference sequence). CDR3 sequence (DNA): TGCAGTGCTAGAGATGAGCCAGGATACAATGAGCAGTTCTTC. Its translation is CSARDEPGYNEQFF.

This clonotype occurred a few times. The chain employs TRBV6-1 and TRBJ1-6, with D possibly being TRBD1 (5 bases). Trimming shortened V by 6 bases and J by 7 bases, and 16 bases separated the two germline ends. This CDR3 contains 15 residues. The germline V gene has CDR1 MNHNS and CDR2 SASEGT. This chain's CDR3 is CASSLTGENNSPLHF. CDR3 DNA sequence: TGTGCCAGCAGCCTAACAGGAGAAAACAATTCACCCCTCCACTTT.

This clonotype was detected only once. This chain links TRBV20-1 with TRBJ2-7; TRBD1 matches 9 bases. CDR3 size: 14 residues. With 0 bases clipped from V and 6 bases from J, the junction kept 6 bases outside the gene matches. CDR1 is DFQATT and CDR2 is SNEGSKA in the germline V gene (reference sequence). CDR3 in amino acids: CSARETGTGIEQYF. The DNA of the CDR3 is TGCAGTGCTAGAGAAACCGGGACAGGGATCGAGCAGTACTTC.

The table lists this clonotype with a few counts. V usage is TRBV6-1 and J usage is TRBJ2-2, with 8 bases that match TRBD1. The trim removed 7 bases at V and 6 bases at J, leaving 4 bases unmatched. This CDR3 spans 13 amino acids. Germline V gene data show CDR1 as MNHNS and CDR2 as SASEGT. The CDR3 DNA reads as TGTGCCAGCAAGTGGACAGGGCCCGGGGAGCTGTTTTTT. Protein: CASKWTGPGELFF.